What follows are 6 T cell receptor beta chains derived from one specimen sequenced in a study of T cells in Graves' hyperthyroidism and ophthalmopathy (dated by TCRdb to the late 2010s). Preparation of the library involved multiplex PCR. TCRdb lists the instrument as Illumina HiSeq 2000. The TCR beta CDR3 regions were amplified from the RNA transcripts. The TCR CDR3 was subjected to a first round of RT-PCR using the HTBI primer set and the Qiagen OneStep RT-PCR kit. TCRdb reran the public reads through fastp at Q25 and MiXCR, keeping productive beta chains. Rows merge per CDR3 protein into single entries with the most common DNA and genes. In this sample the table shows approximately 520,000 distinct CDR3 sequences, less than 25% of which occur a single time. Less than 30% of the sample is in the top ten clones. The sequencing input was blood. These receptors came from a young man with Graves' hyperthyroidism.

This clonotype was picked up many times. This chain joins TRBV11-1 and TRBJ2-5; 13 nucleotides agree with TRBD2. This CDR3 is built from 19 residues. In germline, CDR1 is SGHAT, CDR2 FQDESV (reference sequence). The V gene end was trimmed by 5 bases and the J gene end by 0 bases; junction bases not matched to a gene: 12. The CDR3 loop reads CASSILAGGTGRYQETQYF. Here the CDR3 DNA reads TGTGCCAGCAGCATACTAGCGGGGGGGACCGGTCGGTACCAAGAGACCCAGTACTTC.

The chain carries TRBV6-2 or TRBV6-3 and TRBJ1-6, with D possibly matching TRBD1 (6 bases). Trimming removed 8 bases at V and 0 bases at J, with 8 bases between. Germline V gene data show CDR1 as MNHEY and CDR2 as SVGEGT. This CDR3 spans 14 amino acids. CDR3 loop: CASQDSSYNSPLHF. The CDR3 nucleotides are TGTGCCAGCCAGGACAGCTCCTATAATTCACCCCTCCACTTT.

This clonotype has a count of ten or more. The chain links TRBV28 to TRBJ2-2; 7 bases map to TRBD1. Germline CDR1 MDHEN, CDR2 SYDVKM. The CDR3 extends over 20 amino acids. V gave up 1 base and J gave up 5 bases; unmatched junction bases: 19. The DNA for the CDR3 is TGTGCCAGCAGTTTATTTGCACAGGGGAGTGTCTCCCTTTCTACCGGGGAGCTGTTTTTT. Translated, it gives CASSLFAQGSVSLSTGELFF.

Notes on this clonotype: One end of the junction does not line up with germline, which may come from a read error. The chain employs TRBV10-3 and TRBJ2-7, with TRBD2 matching 7 bases. The CDR3 loop spans 15 amino acids. The germline gives CDR1 ENHRY, CDR2 SYGVKD. CDR3 nucleotide sequence: TGTGCTATCAGTGAGTCCCGGGGAGGGACCTACGAGCAGTACTTC. Protein: CAISESRGGTYEQYF.

This clonotype was observed at least ten times. The chain joins TRBV29-1 to TRBJ1-1, with D unresolved. The CDR3 runs to 10 residues. Germline CDR1 SQVTM, CDR2 ANQGSEA. Between the trimmed V and J ends, which lost 1 base and 6 bases, there was a span of 3 bases. The CDR3, as DNA: TGCAGCGTTGAAGGAGCTGAAGCTTTCTTT. It yields the protein CSVEGAEAFF.

The chain recombines TRBV12-3 or TRBV12-4 with TRBJ2-7, with TRBD2 matching over 10 bases. With 9 bases clipped from V and 1 base from J, the junction kept 6 bases outside the gene matches. The CDR3 runs 14 residues. CDR3 sequence reads: CARLTSGVSYEQYF. Here the CDR3 DNA reads TGTGCCAGACTAACTAGCGGGGTATCCTACGAGCAGTACTTC.